These T cell receptor beta chains were read from a single sample in a study of CD4+ T cells in melanoma. Generated by immunoSEQ multiplex PCR, the TCRdb table keeps only in-frame clones and is missing some. Of roughly 21,000 clones in the sample, 78% were seen once. These receptors were obtained from a human donor with melanoma. Both conserved end residues are trimmed from each CDR3.

>TRBV5-4|12|TRBJ1-1
ASSLYGGYTEAF
>TRBV19|10|TRBJ2-7
ASSETGREQY
>TRBV6-5|9|TRBJ2-7
ATTSGYEQY
>TRBV6-1|12|TRBJ1-4
ASTRLLANEKLF
>TRBV5-4|11|TRBJ2-5
ASSLSREETQY
>TRBV7-9|14|TRBJ1-2
ASSLALGSRSYGYT
>TRBV5-1|12|TRBJ1-1
ASSPSRQGAEAF
>TRBV28|12|TRBJ2-7
ASSFRGGTPPKY
>TRBV27|12|TRBJ2-7
ASRTRDLLYWQY
>TRBV12-5|14|TRBJ2-6
ASGRRIYSGANVLT
>TRBV29-1|6|TRBJ2-1
SPSEQF
>TRBV11-2|13|TRBJ1-1
ASSFNGAGGTEAF
>TRBV5-1|11|TRBJ1-1
ASSSTAGVGAF
>TRBV5-4|13|TRBJ2-3
ASSPDGTSGNTQY
>TRBV19|12|TRBJ2-7
ASFTYRFSYEQY
>TRBV5-4|11|TRBJ1-4
ASSLGRGEKLF
>TRBV1|14|TRBJ2-5
TSSPQPTGTGETQY
>TRBV13|9|TRBJ2-7
ASGLGYEQY
>TRBV5-1|13|TRBJ2-2
ASSLDPRNTGELF
>TRBV2|13|TRBJ1-2
ASSEVDPLGNGYT
>TRBV19|13|TRBJ2-7
ASSLSTGSFDEQY
>TRBV9|16|TRBJ2-3
ASSSPPGRLPETDTQY
>TRBV6-6|12|TRBJ2-5
ASSSIADEETQY
>TRBV5-4|14|TRBJ2-1
ASRDRSASIYNEQF
>TRBV5-6|12|TRBJ1-6
ASSVDQGNSPLH
>TRBV19|13|TRBJ1-2
ASSMARAPNYGYT